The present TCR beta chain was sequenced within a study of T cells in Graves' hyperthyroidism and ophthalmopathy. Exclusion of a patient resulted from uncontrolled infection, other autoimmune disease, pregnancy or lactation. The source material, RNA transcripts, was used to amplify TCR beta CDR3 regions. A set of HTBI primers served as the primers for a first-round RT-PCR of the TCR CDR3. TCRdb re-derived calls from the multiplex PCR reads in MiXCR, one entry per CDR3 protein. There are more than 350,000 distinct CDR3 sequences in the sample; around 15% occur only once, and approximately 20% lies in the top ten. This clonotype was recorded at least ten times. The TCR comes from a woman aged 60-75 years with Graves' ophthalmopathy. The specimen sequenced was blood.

CDR3 nucleotide sequence: TGTGCCAGCAGTCCAGGGAAGCGGGAGATATACGAGCAGTACTTC. Protein product: CASSPGKREIYEQYF. This chain joins TRBV6-1 and TRBJ2-7, with 8 bases identical to TRBD2. The junction had 10 bases not matched to a gene; V was cut back by 5 bases and J by 4 bases. The CDR3 is 15 residues long. Germline lookup yields CDR1 MNHNS and CDR2 SASEGT.